What follows describes a single T cell receptor beta chain. The source of the sample is a study of CD8 T cells in Susac syndrome. Roughly 0.45 to 1 ug RNA was reverse transcribed with random hexamers. By means of immunoSEQ multiplex PCR, TCR beta CDR3 spanning 54 Vbeta and 13 Jbeta underwent amplification. TCRdb ran MiXCR on the immunoSEQ multiplex PCR reads and lists one entry per CDR3 protein. The sample records about 280,000 distinct CDR3 sequences, more than 75% being singletons. The multiple sclerosis control group consisted of treatment-naive patients whose relapsing-remitting disease, which was either stable or active, fulfilled revised McDonald criteria. While CD8+ and CD4+ T cells were isolated negatively, TEMRA cells were enriched by FACS. Trimming took off 3 bases at V and 5 bases at J, with 11 bases between the two ends. CDR1 and CDR2 (germline): MDHEN, SYDVKM. This CDR3 is built from 14 residues.

Sample: CD8+ T cells from PBMCs. The J gene is TRBJ1-5, the V gene TRBV28, with D unclear. This clonotype originated in a human donor with multiple sclerosis. CDR3 protein: CASSFREEDQPQHF. CDR3 sequence (DNA): TGTGCCAGCAGTTTCCGGGAAGAGGATCAGCCCCAGCATTTT.